This TCR beta chain was documented in a study of CD8+CD57+ T cells in acquired aplastic anemia. Whole-study context: Across the sorted CD4+ and CD8+ cells, DNA amounts averaged approximately 3.1 ug. CD4+ reads averaged about 11 million in healthy donors.

The CDR3 extends over 14 amino acids. Germline V gene lookup returns CDR1 SGHTA and CDR2 FQGTGA. The template for TCR beta VDJ and CDR3 sequence profiling was genomic DNA. One entry per CDR3 protein results from TCRdb running MiXCR on the reads. This sample has hundreds of thousands of distinct CDR3 sequences, with roughly 64% found just once. To note about this clonotype: Relative to the germline gene, one junction end is altered; a read error may explain this.

Specimen: sorted CD4+, CD8+, or CD8+CD57+ T cells (not recorded which) from PBMCs. The TCR originated in a human donor in good health, serving as a control. The chain has TRBV7-3 and TRBJ2-7; tentatively, D is TRBD1 (6 bases). CDR3 DNA sequence: TGTGCCAGCAGCTCACGGGACGACAGGCGTCTCTACAATTTC. Protein sequence: CASSSRDDRRLYNF.